The following is a T cell receptor (beta chain) sequence with its context. There are a few counts of this clone. Its specific antigen is unknown. Base qualities are not at hand, and no much larger clone is one base apart. The data were taken from a study of beta chain features in type 1 diabetes (dated by TCRdb to 2017 to 2018). In the study overall: No differences in mean age, gender distribution, total cell number or subset yield were found between patients and healthy donors. A total of some 110 million sorted cells were examined across all samples, and the number of cells per subset was strongly correlated with RNA yield. In the study, TCRB repertoires of sorted circulating CD4+ T cell subsets from recently diagnosed type 1 diabetes patients were compared with those of matched healthy donors. Regulatory and stem cell-like memory subsets were obtained from only 8 patients and roughly 8 healthy donors, while naive and central memory subsets were obtained from all 30 or so donors. General conclusions and limits of the study: Naive, central memory and regulatory TCRB repertoires appeared to be more similar among patients than among healthy donors. Patients with type 1 diabetes made fewer insertions and deleted more nucleotides at VDJ recombination sites, implying thymic rearrangement abnormalities. Because cDNA was sequenced instead of genomic DNA, activated cells with high expression could be over-represented, although the groups did not differ in activation or CD3 levels. Only small numbers of individuals were included in the HLA sub-analyses, which left unresolved whether HLA type had any influence on TCRB rearrangement. Shorter templates might be favored by PCR, yet because patient and control samples were amplified and corrected together, any such skew would affect both groups equally. A moderate but significant shortening of TCRB CDR3 length was observed in type 1 diabetes patients in all four CD4+ subsets.

For this chain, trimming is 5 bases at the V end and 10 bases at the J end, and the number of junction bases without a gene match is 10. CDR3 length: 16 amino acids, cysteine to phenylalanine. Only the CDR3 DNA is retained, 48 bases long and in frame from the first base. CDR1 and CDR2 are read off the germline V gene as SGHTA and FQGTGA. The entire amount of isolated RNA was reverse transcribed using the High Capacity cDNA Reverse Transcription Kit, so the sequenced TCRB transcripts were expressed ones. Deep immunoSEQ sequencing was performed on naive, central memory and regulatory T cell samples, with an average of approximately 3.9 million total reads per sample. Sorted cells were lysed in RLT buffer, and RNA was extracted using DNase-treated RNeasy Micro or Mini kits according to cell number. To prevent cross-contamination, every cell subset was processed on its own, while patient and healthy donor samples were processed together. The immunoSEQ multiplex PCR was used to amplify TCRB sequences from cDNA, yielding 87-bp fragments that span the CDR3 region. Amplicons were sequenced on the Illumina HiSeq platform. The paper's data handling went like this. Synthetic template baselines were used to correct PCR bias computationally, reads within Hamming distance 2 were collapsed, and singletons that could not be merged were discarded. By aligning reads against IMGT, V, D and J genes, CDR3 length, and insertions or deletions at six rearrangement sites were assigned. Within each subset, clonotype counts were normalized to the number of sorted cells before true diversity and Gini coefficients were calculated with the tcR R package. The overlap coefficient, calculated on TCRB nucleotide sequences, was used to measure repertoire sharing. TCRdb obtained this table from immuneACCESS and retained in-frame rearrangements with V and J assigned. These tables miss some clones; where compared with another copy, unresolved V genes account for less than half of the shortfall, and the remainder is unexplained. V and J calls plus clone size are reproduced from that table; the DNA served to infer D and trimming. This sample holds about 390,000 clones; 8.5% to 10% were observed only once. The top ten clonotypes cover about 0.64% of the sample.

Each donor gave one peripheral blood draw, around 100 mL on average, collected into heparinised tubes. A BD FACSAria II and a panel including CD45RO, CCR7, CD25, CD127, CD95 and CD27 were used to sort naive, central memory, regulatory and stem cell-like memory CD4+ T cells. All sorted populations exceeded 95% purity. PBMCs were isolated immediately by Lymphoprep density gradient centrifugation and stained directly without culture. So that batch effects would be minimized, each experiment stained and sorted samples in pairs, pairing one healthy donor with one patient. This clonotype was obtained from a man younger than 40 with type 1 diabetes. The chain is made from TRBV7-3 and TRBJ2-1; 14 middle bases align to TRBD2. Sequenced: central memory CD4+ T cells from blood. The sequence in DNA is TGTGCCAGCAGCCTCACTGGGACTAGCGGGAGAGGAGAGCAGTTCTTC. Its translation reads: CASSLTGTSGRGEQFF.